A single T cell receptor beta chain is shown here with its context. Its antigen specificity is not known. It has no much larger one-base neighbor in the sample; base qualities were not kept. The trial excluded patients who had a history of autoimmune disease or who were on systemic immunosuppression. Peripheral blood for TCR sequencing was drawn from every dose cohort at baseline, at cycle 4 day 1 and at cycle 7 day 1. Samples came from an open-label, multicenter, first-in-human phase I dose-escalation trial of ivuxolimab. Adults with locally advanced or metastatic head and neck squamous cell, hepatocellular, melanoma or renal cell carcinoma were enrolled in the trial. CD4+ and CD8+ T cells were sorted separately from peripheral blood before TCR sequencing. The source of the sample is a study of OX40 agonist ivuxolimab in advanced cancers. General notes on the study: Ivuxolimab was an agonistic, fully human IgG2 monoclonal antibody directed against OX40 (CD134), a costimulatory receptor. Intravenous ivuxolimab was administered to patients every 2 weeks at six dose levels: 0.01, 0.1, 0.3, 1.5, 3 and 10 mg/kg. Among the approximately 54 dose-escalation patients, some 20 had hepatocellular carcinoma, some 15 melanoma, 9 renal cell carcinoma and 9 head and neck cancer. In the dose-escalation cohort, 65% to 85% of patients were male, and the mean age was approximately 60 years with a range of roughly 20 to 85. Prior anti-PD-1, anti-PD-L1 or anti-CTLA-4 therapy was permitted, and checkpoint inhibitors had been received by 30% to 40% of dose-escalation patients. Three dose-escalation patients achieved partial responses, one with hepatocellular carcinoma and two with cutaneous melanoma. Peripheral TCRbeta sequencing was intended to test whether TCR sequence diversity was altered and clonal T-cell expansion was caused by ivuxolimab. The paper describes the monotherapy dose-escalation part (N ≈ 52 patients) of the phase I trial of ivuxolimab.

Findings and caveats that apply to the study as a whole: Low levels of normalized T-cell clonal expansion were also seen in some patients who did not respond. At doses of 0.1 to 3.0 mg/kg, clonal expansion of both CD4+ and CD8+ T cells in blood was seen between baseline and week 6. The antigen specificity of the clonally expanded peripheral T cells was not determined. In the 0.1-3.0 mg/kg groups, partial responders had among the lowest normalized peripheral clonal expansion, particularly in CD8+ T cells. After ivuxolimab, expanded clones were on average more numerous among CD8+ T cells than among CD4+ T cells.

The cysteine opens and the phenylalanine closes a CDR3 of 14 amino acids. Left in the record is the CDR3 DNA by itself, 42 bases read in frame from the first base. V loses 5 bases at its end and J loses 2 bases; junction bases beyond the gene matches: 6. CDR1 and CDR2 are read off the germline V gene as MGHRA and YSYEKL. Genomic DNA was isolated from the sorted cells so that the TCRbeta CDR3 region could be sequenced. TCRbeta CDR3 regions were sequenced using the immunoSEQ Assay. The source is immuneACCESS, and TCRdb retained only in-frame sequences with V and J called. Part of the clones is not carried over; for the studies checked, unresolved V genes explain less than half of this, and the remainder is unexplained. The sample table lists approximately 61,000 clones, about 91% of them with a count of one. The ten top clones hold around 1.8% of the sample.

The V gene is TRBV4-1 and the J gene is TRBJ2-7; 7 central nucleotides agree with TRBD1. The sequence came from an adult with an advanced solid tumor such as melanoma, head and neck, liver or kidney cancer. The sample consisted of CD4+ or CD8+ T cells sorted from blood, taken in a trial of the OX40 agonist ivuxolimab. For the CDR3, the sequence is CASSTGAPAYEQYF. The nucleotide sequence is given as TGCGCCAGCAGCACAGGGGCTCCCGCCTACGAGCAGTACTTC.